This entry features one TCR beta chain sequence. Its antigen specificity is not known. Within one base of it there is no much larger clone, and no base qualities were kept. This sample is drawn from a study of blood T cell repertoires in COVID-19 (dated by TCRdb to 2019 to 2021). Notes on the research overall: Samples covering the acute and convalescent phases of COVID-19 were provided by collaborators in the United States, Italy and Spain. Samples were obtained from the ongoing ImmuneRACE study (first 160 participants) and from over 1,000 subjects provided by 6 global collaborators. Sample metadata almost always included a de-identified subject ID, COVID-19 status, age in years and sex. The repertoires were released in a freely available public database meant as a resource for research on the immune response to SARS-CoV-2. Where available, HLA class I and class II types were taken from metadata supplied by the sample provider and were not determined by assay-based typing. The dataset comprised deeply sampled blood TCRbeta repertoires from subjects exposed to, actively infected with, or recovered from COVID-19. The material from the prospective study consisted of cDNA or gDNA derived from T cells, B-cell-depleted T cells, or PBMCs.

What the authors observed across the whole study: The amount of clinical and demographic metadata varied by source and participant and was provided uncurated.

The collaborating institutions used their own protocols to collect whole blood in K2EDTA tubes. For TCRbeta analysis, collaborators shipped samples in one of three forms: frozen whole blood, isolated PBMCs, or DNA extracted from either of those sample types. TCRbeta CDR3 regions were amplified from genomic DNA using the immunoSEQ Assay, a bias-controlled multiplex PCR. The original pipeline was this. The number of nucleated cells in each sample was estimated by amplification of reference gene primers within the assay. To quantify the absolute abundance of each unique TCRbeta CDR3 rearrangement, sequence reads were collapsed and filtered. For each sample, productive Simpson clonality was calculated as the square root of Simpson's diversity index over productive rearrangements. The immuneACCESS repertoire file appears here via TCRdb, limited to in-frame rearrangements. These files lack a portion of the clones; in checked studies, under half of the deficit traces to unresolved V genes, and the cause of the others is not known. V and J calls and clone size are given by that table; D and trimming were obtained from the DNA. The sample table shows approximately 140,000 clones, and just over 85% are seen once. About 3.5% of the sample belongs to the ten largest clones.

CDR1 and CDR2 (SGHRS, YFSETQ) derive from the germline V gene. Unmatched junction bases come to 10, with V trimmed by 4 bases and J by 6 bases. From its cysteine to its phenylalanine, the CDR3 spans 16 amino acids. Solely the CDR3 DNA is kept, with 48 bases framed from the first base. The chain is made from TRBV5-1 and TRBJ2-1, with 10 bases aligning to TRBD1. Source material: peripheral blood. The sequence derives from a man between 65 and 85 years old with acute or convalescent COVID-19. The DNA sequence is given as TGCGCCAGCAGCCCTATGACAGGGGGCGTCAGCAATGAGCAGTTCTTC. This gives the protein CASSPMTGGVSNEQFF.